What follows are 18 T cell receptor beta chains derived from one specimen sequenced in a study of blood T cell repertoires in COVID-19. The assay was immunoSEQ multiplex PCR, and TCRdb's table has in-frame clones only and misses some. The table records about 46,000 clones, approximately 87% of them present only once. The sample taken for sequencing was peripheral blood. These receptors were collected from a human donor in a cohort sampled during active COVID-19.

This clone was counted a single time. The chain is built from TRBV2 and TRBJ1-2; D is uncertain. Deletions cut 3 bases from V and 7 bases from J, with 15 bases between. In germline, CDR1 is SNHLY, CDR2 FYNNEI. The CDR3 covers 14 residues. CDR3 protein: CASSEAGRRSGYTF. For the CDR3, the DNA is TGTGCCAGCAGTGAGGCCGGCCGCAGGTCTGGCTACACCTTC.

This rearrangement joins TRBV4-1 to TRBJ1-1, with 8 bases lining up with TRBD1. V shed 5 bases, J shed 5 bases, and the junction held 1 base outside the gene matches. The CDR3 is 12 residues long. CDR1 and CDR2 (germline): MGHRA, YSYEKL. The CDR3 loop is CASSDRGTEAFF. As DNA, the CDR3 is TGCGCCAGCAGCGACAGGGGAACTGAAGCTTTCTTT.

The V and J genes are TRBV9 and TRBJ1-3; no clear D. Trimming pared 4 bases from V and 0 bases from J, leaving 8 bases between. There are 14 residues in the CDR3. CDR1 SGDLS and CDR2 YYNGEE come from the germline V gene. In nucleotides, the CDR3 is TGTGCCAGCAGCTCCTCCCCCTCTGGAAACACCATATATTTT. Its translation: CASSSSPSGNTIYF.

The chain is built from TRBV2 and TRBJ1-1; a possible D gene is TRBD1 (5 bases). V dropped 4 bases and J dropped 0 bases, with 9 bases sitting between them. CDR3 size: 14 residues. Per the germline V gene, CDR1 is SNHLY and CDR2 is FYNNEI. CDR3 loop: CASSAPGLNTEAFF. The CDR3 DNA is TGTGCCAGCAGTGCTCCAGGGTTGAACACTGAAGCTTTCTTT.

The sample holds a few counts of this clone. The chain links TRBV27 to TRBJ1-5; TRBD1 is a possible D gene (5 bases). CDR3 size: 15 residues. Germline CDR1 reads MNHEY; CDR2 reads SMNVEV (reference sequence). With 2 bases removed from V and 5 bases from J, the gap between germline ends came to 13 bases. The CDR3 protein is CASSLGAKPHQPQHF. Written as DNA, the CDR3 is TGTGCCAGCAGTTTAGGGGCGAAACCTCATCAGCCCCAGCATTTT.

This rearrangement joins TRBV29-1 to TRBJ2-7; a weak D match, TRBD1 (7 bases). Trimming stripped 4 bases from V and 6 bases from J, with 19 bases between. Per germline, CDR1 SQVTM and CDR2 ANQGSEA. The CDR3 extends over 14 amino acids. CDR3 DNA: TGCAGCGTTGGGAAAGACAGGGAGGCGAGCGAGCAGTACTTC. It is translated as CSVGKDREASEQYF.

The chain has TRBV19 and TRBJ1-5; no firm D call. This CDR3 is built from 15 residues. The germline gives CDR1 LNHDA, CDR2 SQIVND (reference sequence). The V end was cut by 1 base, the J end by 2 bases, with 9 bases between. In nucleotides, the CDR3 is TGTGCCAGTAGTATAGGGAGACCGGGCAATCAGCCCCAGCATTTT. It encodes CASSIGRPGNQPQHF.

CDR3 residues: CASSLNGGNTDTQYF. DNA of the CDR3: TGTGCCAGCAGCCTCAACGGGGGGAACACAGATACGCAGTATTTT. The rearrangement joins TRBV7-3 to TRBJ2-3, with 7 bases identical to TRBD2. The germline gives CDR1 SGHTA, CDR2 FQGTGA. This CDR3 is built from 15 residues. V trimming: 5 bases; J trimming: 2 bases; junction bases outside the gene matches: 7.

Worth noting for this clone: A read error may account for a junction end that differs from germline. The chain is built from TRBV28 and TRBJ1-5; D is undetermined. CDR1 MDHEN and CDR2 SYDVKM come from the germline V gene. The CDR3 extends over 11 amino acids. The CDR3 protein is CASSSTLREIF. CDR3 nucleotides: TGTGCCAGCAGTTCGACACTGAGGGAGATTTTT. Supplemented by reference TRBV28 and TRBJ1-5, the full variable domain reads DVKVTQSSRYLVKRTGEKVFLECVQDMDHENMFWYRQDPGLGLRLIYFSYDVKMKEKGDIPEGYSVSREKKERFSLILESASTNQTSMYLCASSSTLREIFGDGTRLSIL.

Only a few counts were recorded for this clone. The J gene is TRBJ2-7, the V gene TRBV11-2; 8 bases are a match to TRBD2. The CDR3 runs to 13 residues. Germline V gene data show CDR1 as SGHAT and CDR2 as FQNNGV. V lost 5 bases and J lost 2; bases outside the gene matches: 2. The CDR3 DNA reads TGTGCCAGCAGCCGCGGGGGGCCCTACGAGCAGTACTTC. This translates into CASSRGGPYEQYF.

V gene TRBV10-2 combines with J gene TRBJ2-7; 7 positions match TRBD2. CDR1 and CDR2 from the germline V gene are WSHSY and SAAADI. J was trimmed by 1 base and V by 3 bases; bases with no gene match: 3. The CDR3 runs 14 residues. DNA of the CDR3: TGCGCCAGCAGTGACGGGGGGAGATCCTACGAGCAGTACTTC. Residues: CASSDGGRSYEQYF.

The chain employs TRBV6-2 or TRBV6-3 and TRBJ1-1; a possible D gene is TRBD1 (5 bases). There are 15 residues in the CDR3. With 2 bases removed from V and 4 bases from J, the gap between germline ends came to 14 bases. Germline CDR1 MNHEY, CDR2 SVGEGT. The CDR3 DNA follows: TGTGCCAGCAGTTACCCACCCAGACAGTTCACTGAAGCTTTCTTT. This sequence encodes CASSYPPRQFTEAFF.

The J gene is TRBJ1-5, the V gene TRBV6-5, with 10 positions matching TRBD1. Germline V CDR1 and CDR2: MNHEY, SVGAGI. CDR3 length: 15 residues. After removal of 6 bases from V and 2 bases from J, the junction contained 4 bases not matched to a gene. CDR3 nucleotides: TGTGCCAGCAGGGACAGGGGGGTGGGCAATCAGCCCCAGCATTTT. It is translated as CASRDRGVGNQPQHF.

The V call is TRBV13, the J call TRBJ1-1; 7 nucleotides align to TRBD1. Germline trimming cut 4 bases from V and 1 base from J; bases unmatched to any gene: 0. The CDR3 runs to 13 residues. Germline values: CDR1 PRHDT, CDR2 FYEKMQ (reference sequence). The CDR3, as DNA: TGTGCCAGCAGCTGGGACAGGAACACTGAAGCTTTCTTT. Translating it yields CASSWDRNTEAFF.

The chain links TRBV4-1 to TRBJ2-3; tentatively, D is TRBD2 (6 bases). Per germline, CDR1 MGHRA and CDR2 YSYEKL. This CDR3 spans 15 amino acids. Trimming took off 4 bases at V and 2 bases at J, with 13 bases between the two ends. CDR3 sequence reads: CASSRVPGVTDTQYF. CDR3 sequence (DNA): TGCGCCAGCAGCCGAGTTCCGGGGGTCACAGATACGCAGTATTTT.

This clone was counted only a few times. This sequence joins TRBV5-1 and TRBJ2-7; 10 bases map to TRBD2. The V gene end was trimmed by 4 bases and the J gene end by 5 bases; junction bases not matched to a gene: 6. Germline CDR1 and CDR2: SGHRS and YFSETQ. CDR3 length equals 14 residues. This chain's CDR3 is CASSPGLASHEQYF. The CDR3 DNA reads TGCGCCAGCAGCCCGGGACTAGCGTCCCACGAGCAGTACTTC.

The rearrangement links TRBV5-1 to TRBJ2-7; 10 nucleotides match TRBD2. CDR3 length equals 14 residues. Germline loops: CDR1 SGHRS, CDR2 YFSETQ. The V and J ends lost 7 bases and 2 bases, in that order; junction bases with no gene match: 6. CDR3 DNA sequence: TGCGCCAGCGGCAGCGGGAGGGATACCTACGAGCAGTACTTC. Translation: CASGSGRDTYEQYF.

CDR3 protein: CASSATGAASSYEQYF. The DNA for the CDR3 is TGTGCCAGCAGCGCGACAGGGGCCGCGAGCTCCTACGAGCAGTACTTC. The chain employs TRBV9 and TRBJ2-7, with 8 bases lining up with TRBD1. This CDR3 comprises 16 residues. V lost 3 bases, J lost 0 bases, and 8 bases stayed unmatched. Germline loops: CDR1 SGDLS, CDR2 YYNGEE. The full variable domain, its missing parts supplied by reference TRBV9 and TRBJ2-7, is DSGVTQTPKHLITATGQRVTLRCSPRSGDLSVYWYQQSLDQGLQFLIQYYNGEERAKGNILERFSAQQFPDLHSELNLSSLELGDSALYFCASSATGAASSYEQYFGPGTRLTVT.